The T cell receptor beta chain under discussion was sequenced for a study of T-cell reconstitution after alpha-beta-depleted transplantation in children. Per the germline V gene, CDR1 is SGHAT and CDR2 is FQNNGV. V lost 0 bases, J lost 1 base, and 11 bases stayed unmatched. The CDR3 sequence is 18 residues long. The study, taken as a whole, reports: At the one-year point after transplant, T-cell counts and TCRbeta diversity were found to come mostly from T cells that had been newly produced. Surviving recipient T cells and thymic progenitors underlay high day-60 TCRbeta diversity in some patients. Alpha-beta T cells present about two months after transplant were reported to originate from several hundred expanded graft clones.

This clonotype has a single count. Its antigen remains unknown. Preparation of the TCRbeta library involved a method that used unique molecular identifiers. One entry per CDR3 protein results from TCRdb running MiXCR on the PCR reads. The table has about 1,000,000 distinct CDR3 sequences, about 29% seen once. The rearrangement uses TRBV11-2 and TRBJ1-2, with 7 positions matching TRBD1. Sequenced material: PBMCs, mostly from graft donor cells, taken 360 days after TCRalphabeta/CD19-depleted stem cell transplant. This TCR was sampled from a boy younger than two who had a stem cell transplant for SCID, so the T cells may come from the graft donor. This CDR3 reads CASSLDRRQGPFNYGYTF. CDR3 coding DNA: TGTGCCAGCAGCTTAGATCGGAGACAGGGACCTTTTAACTATGGCTACACCTTC.